Presented here are 20 T cell receptor beta chains from one specimen sequenced in a study of metastatic and nonmetastatic thyroid tumors. Every patient underwent thyroid surgery untreated. TCRdb re-analyzed the PCR reads using MiXCR. In the table there are over 40,000 clones, more than 20% of which are singletons. The sequencing sample was made of blood. These receptors were taken from a male donor with papillary thyroid cancer or a benign thyroid nodule (not recorded which). Some clones in this sample may be carry-over from other donors' samples.

This chain links TRBV3-1 with TRBJ1-1; D gene uncertain. This CDR3 comprises 13 residues. V was pared by 5 bases and J by 4 bases, with 11 bases between. Germline loops: CDR1 LGHDT, CDR2 YNNKEL (reference sequence). CDR3 DNA: TGTGCCAGCAGCTCTGGACGCATCACTGAAGCTTTCTTT. It is translated as CASSSGRITEAFF.

This clone has a count of ten or more. One base away lies a much larger clone, so this may be a sequencing read error. This specimen includes other DNA sequences encoding the same CDR3. V is TRBV20-1 and J is TRBJ2-3; the match to TRBD2 covers 12 bases. CDR1 and CDR2 (germline): DFQATT, SNEGSKA (reference sequence). Germline trimming cut 6 bases from V and 3 bases from J; bases unmatched to any gene: 10. This CDR3 spans 16 amino acids. CDR3 protein: CSAILAGGGGTDTQYF. In DNA form, the CDR3 reads TGCAGTGCCATACTAGCGGGAGGAGGGGGAACAGATACGCAGTATTTT.

A remark on this clone: The conserved closing phenylalanine or tryptophan is absent in this CDR3, likely reflecting a read error. Because the CDR3's place on the DNA is in doubt, the DNA is left out and the CDR3 is given as listed by TCRdb. The rearrangement joins TRBV19 to TRBJ2-1. Germline loops: CDR1 LNHDA, CDR2 SQIVND (reference sequence). The CDR3 region is 14 residues in length, termini included. The chain's CDR3 is CASSIGTANNERFL.

This clone showed up many times. The sample carries other DNA sequences with the same CDR3. The chain has TRBV2 and TRBJ2-2; TRBD2 might be the D (6 bases). V was clipped by 4 bases and J by 2 bases, with 17 bases between them. The CDR3 consists of 17 residues. The V gene's germline CDR1 is SNHLY and CDR2 FYNNEI. The CDR3 is CASSAFGLAGNTGELFF. The DNA for the CDR3 is TGTGCCAGCAGTGCTTTTGGGCTGGCGGGAAACACCGGGGAGCTGTTTTTT.

This clone was counted at least ten times. The rearrangement joins TRBV5-6 to TRBJ1-2, with D tentatively TRBD1 (5 bases). Trimming left V 0 bases short and J 7 bases short, with 13 bases between. CDR3 length: 14 residues. CDR1 SGHDT and CDR2 YYEEEE come from the germline V gene. CDR3: CASSLVQGPCGYTF. DNA for the CDR3: TGTGCCAGCAGCTTGGTCCAGGGACCCTGTGGCTACACCTTC.

This clone has at least ten counts. This chain connects TRBV11-1 to TRBJ2-3, with 11 bases aligning to TRBD2. This CDR3 is 16 amino acids long. The V and J ends lost 4 bases and 2 bases, in that order; junction bases with no gene match: 5. Germline V gene lookup returns CDR1 SGHAT and CDR2 FQDESV (reference sequence). The CDR3 sequence is CASSSSLAGVTDTQYF. CDR3 bases: TGTGCCAGCAGCTCCTCACTAGCGGGGGTCACAGATACGCAGTATTTT.

This chain uses TRBV7-2 with TRBJ2-7, with D perhaps TRBD1 (7 bases). Germline assignment: CDR1 SGHTA and CDR2 FQGNSA. The CDR3 is 15 residues long. Trimming pared 5 bases from V and 3 bases from J, leaving 17 bases between. CDR3 coding DNA: TGTGCCAGCAGCGCAGCGGCGGGACAGCACTACGAGCAGTACTTC. This sequence encodes CASSAAAGQHYEQYF.

In its sample, this clone was seen many times. The V gene is TRBV7-2, the J gene TRBJ2-5; 8 bases fit TRBD1. With 5 bases clipped from V and 5 bases from J, the junction kept 10 bases outside the gene matches. Germline loops: CDR1 SGHTA, CDR2 FQGNSA. The CDR3 is 15 residues long. The CDR3 reads CASSPGQGVVETQYF. DNA of the CDR3: TGTGCCAGCAGCCCCGGACAGGGAGTAGTGGAGACCCAGTACTTC. Drawing the rest from reference TRBV7-2 and TRBJ2-5, the complete variable domain is GAGVSQSPSNKVTEKGKDVELRCDPISGHTALYWYRQSLGQGLEFLIYFQGNSAPDKSGLPSDRFSAERTGGSVSTLTIQRTQQEDSAVYLCASSPGQGVVETQYFGPGTRLLVL.

The rearrangement links TRBV5-4 to TRBJ2-7; 13 nucleotides line up with TRBD2. V dropped 4 bases and J dropped 0; count of bases not matched to a gene: 4. This CDR3 spans 16 amino acids. Germline V CDR1 and CDR2: SGHNT, YYREEE (reference sequence). CDR3 amino acids: CASSPWTSGSSYEQYF. CDR3 in DNA: TGTGCCAGCAGCCCCTGGACTAGCGGGAGCTCCTACGAGCAGTACTTC.

The genes are TRBV20-1 and TRBJ2-2, with D unresolved. Deletions cut 3 bases from V and 6 bases from J, with 14 bases between. CDR3 length equals 14 residues. CDR1 DFQATT and CDR2 SNEGSKA come from the germline V gene (reference sequence). CDR3 DNA sequence: TGCAGTGCTAGGTGGGGATGGGGTGCCGGGGAGCTGTTTTTT. Translated, it gives CSARWGWGAGELFF.

V usage is TRBV5-1 and J usage is TRBJ1-1, with unresolved D. From germline, CDR1 is SGHRS and CDR2 YFSETQ. The CDR3 extends over 13 amino acids. V was shortened by 0 bases and J by 2 bases, with 5 bases between the two germline ends. The CDR3 here is CASSLASNTEAFF. CDR3 in DNA: TGCGCCAGCAGCTTGGCCTCAAACACTGAAGCTTTCTTT.

A few counts support this clone. This sequence joins TRBV30 and TRBJ1-1; D uncertain. CDR3 length: 12 amino acids. Germline CDR1 is GTSNPN and CDR2 is SVGIG (reference sequence). The V end was cut by 2 bases, the J end by 2 bases, with 6 bases between. The CDR3 DNA follows: TGTGCCTGGAGTCGACACAACACTGAAGCTTTCTTT. Its protein is CAWSRHNTEAFF.

This clone has at least ten counts. The J gene is TRBJ1-5, the V gene TRBV3-1; D unclear. This CDR3 is 13 amino acids long. Deletions cut 1 base from V and 4 bases from J, with 5 bases between. Germline V lookup: CDR1 LGHDT, CDR2 YNNKEL (reference sequence). The CDR3 here is CASSQARNQPQHF. CDR3 in DNA: TGTGCCAGCAGCCAAGCACGTAATCAGCCCCAGCATTTT.

At least ten counts were recorded for this clone. The CDR3 here is CASSLRGTSGSIYEQYF. The CDR3 nucleotides read TGTGCCAGCAGTTTACGGGGGACTAGCGGGAGTATATACGAGCAGTACTTC. This chain uses TRBV27 with TRBJ2-7; 14 bases align to TRBD2. Germline CDR1 reads MNHEY; CDR2 reads SMNVEV (reference sequence). The CDR3 extends over 17 amino acids. The ends lost 2 bases at V and 4 bases at J; junction bases unmatched: 7.

This clone was counted between two and nine times. The junction shows a germline mismatch at one end, possibly a read error. The genes are TRBV6-4 and TRBJ2-7, with D possibly being TRBD1 (6 bases). The CDR3 spans 11 residues. Germline CDR1 reads MRHNA; CDR2 reads SNTAGT. The CDR3 protein is CSSGQYYEQYF. The CDR3 DNA reads as TGTTCCAGCGGACAGTACTACGAGCAGTACTTC.

This rearrangement joins TRBV20-1 to TRBJ2-1; TRBD2 agrees at 9 bases. The CDR3 has 15 amino acids. V gave up 3 bases and J gave up 8 bases; unmatched junction bases: 11. CDR1 and CDR2 from the germline V gene are DFQATT and SNEGSKA (reference sequence). This CDR3 reads CSASGSGRGRDEQFF. The CDR3 DNA reads as TGCAGTGCTAGCGGTAGCGGGAGAGGACGCGATGAGCAGTTCTTC.

This chain connects TRBV10-1 to TRBJ2-1; 7 bases match TRBD1. CDR1 WNHNN and CDR2 SYGVQD come from the germline V gene (reference sequence). This CDR3 region has 17 residues. V was pared by 2 bases and J by 1 base, with 8 bases of the junction left unmatched. The CDR3 protein is CASSELWAGGSYNEQFF. CDR3 DNA: TGCGCCAGCAGTGAGCTTTGGGCAGGGGGTTCCTACAATGAGCAGTTCTTC.

The chain uses TRBV5-1 and TRBJ2-2; TRBD1 aligns across 8 bases. After removal of 0 bases from V and 4 bases from J, the junction contained 2 bases not matched to a gene. Germline V lookup: CDR1 SGHRS, CDR2 YFSETQ. The CDR3 is made up of 15 amino acids. In nucleotides, the CDR3 is TGCGCCAGCAGCTTGGCCACAGGGGGCACCGGGGAGCTGTTTTTT. Its protein is CASSLATGGTGELFF.

The rearrangement links TRBV7-6 to TRBJ2-7, with D unresolved. This CDR3 has 13 amino acids. The V end lost 4 bases, the J end lost 2 bases, and 9 bases lay between the germline ends. From germline, CDR1 is SGHVS and CDR2 FNYEAQ. As DNA, the CDR3 is TGTGCCAGCAGCTCCTATCAGACCTACGAGCAGTACTTC. This encodes CASSSYQTYEQYF. Filled out from reference TRBV7-6 and TRBJ2-7, the complete variable domain reads GAGVSQSPRYKVTKRGQDVALRCDPISGHVSLYWYRQALGQGPEFLTYFNYEAQQDKSGLPNDRFSAERPEGSISTLTIQRTEQRDSAMYRCASSSYQTYEQYFGPGTRLTVT.

The rearrangement links TRBV5-1 to TRBJ1-2; 8 positions match TRBD1. CDR1 and CDR2 (germline): SGHRS, YFSETQ. The V gene end was trimmed by 2 bases and the J gene end by 4 bases; junction bases not matched to a gene: 7. The CDR3 has 15 amino acids. In DNA form, the CDR3 reads TGCGCCAGCAGCTTTTATCGACAGGGGTTCTATGGCTACACCTTC. It yields the protein CASSFYRQGFYGYTF.